This T cell receptor beta chain comes out of a study of cytomegalovirus exposure and HLA in healthy donors. Notes on the study in general: The HLA-A and HLA-B alleles of most subjects were reportedly predicted accurately from TCR beta sequences.

Comment on this clone: Its antigen is unknown.

This CDR3 has 12 residues. Trimming took 3 bases from V and 4 from J, leaving 5 bases between them. CDR1 is MNHNS, CDR2 SASEGT, per germline. PCR used 60 Vbeta primers and 13 Jbeta primers. Assay: immunoSEQ multiplex PCR; the TCRdb copy retains only in-frame clones and omits some. The data hold nearly 95,000 clones, with roughly 69% observed a single time. The source material was PBMCs. This clonotype originated in a woman aged 25 to 39 in good health and CMV-seronegative. This rearrangement joins TRBV6-1 to TRBJ2-3; D is uncertain. CDR3 region: CASSDQADTQYF. CDR3 nucleotides: TGTGCCAGCAGTGATCAGGCAGATACGCAGTATTTT.